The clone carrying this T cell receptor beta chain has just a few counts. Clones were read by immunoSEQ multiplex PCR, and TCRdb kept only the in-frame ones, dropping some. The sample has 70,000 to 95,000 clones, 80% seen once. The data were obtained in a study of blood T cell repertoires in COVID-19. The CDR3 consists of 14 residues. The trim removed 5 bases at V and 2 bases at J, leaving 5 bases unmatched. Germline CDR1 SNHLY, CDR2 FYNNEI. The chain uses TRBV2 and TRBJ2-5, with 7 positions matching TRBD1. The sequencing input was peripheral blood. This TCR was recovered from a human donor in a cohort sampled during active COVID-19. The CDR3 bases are TGTGCCAGCAGTTTAAGACAGGGACAAGAGACCCAGTACTTC. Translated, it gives CASSLRQGQETQYF.